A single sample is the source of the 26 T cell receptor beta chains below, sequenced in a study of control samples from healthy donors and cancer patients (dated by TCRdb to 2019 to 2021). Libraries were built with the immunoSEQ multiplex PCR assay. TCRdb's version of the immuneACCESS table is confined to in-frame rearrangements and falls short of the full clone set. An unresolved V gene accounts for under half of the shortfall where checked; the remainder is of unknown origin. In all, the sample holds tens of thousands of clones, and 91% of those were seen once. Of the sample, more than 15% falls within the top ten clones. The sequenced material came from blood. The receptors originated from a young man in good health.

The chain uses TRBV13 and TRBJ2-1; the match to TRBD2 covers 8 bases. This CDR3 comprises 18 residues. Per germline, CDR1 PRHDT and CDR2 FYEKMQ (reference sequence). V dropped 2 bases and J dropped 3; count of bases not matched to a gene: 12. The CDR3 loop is CASSLQGLGTRVYNEQFF. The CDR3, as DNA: TGTGCCAGCAGCTTACAGGGGCTCGGGACTAGGGTCTACAATGAGCAGTTCTTC.

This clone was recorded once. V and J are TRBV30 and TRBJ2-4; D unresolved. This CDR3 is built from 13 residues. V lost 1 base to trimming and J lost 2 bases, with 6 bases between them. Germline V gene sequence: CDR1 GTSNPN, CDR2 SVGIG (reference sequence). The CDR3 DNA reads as TGTGCCTGGAGTGGGGCTTCCAAAAACATTCAGTACTTC. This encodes CAWSGASKNIQYF.

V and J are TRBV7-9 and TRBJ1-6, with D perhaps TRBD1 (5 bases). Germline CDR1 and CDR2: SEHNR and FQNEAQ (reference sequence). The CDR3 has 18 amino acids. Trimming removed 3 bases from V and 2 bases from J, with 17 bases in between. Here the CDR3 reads CASSFGGPGHTYNSPLHF. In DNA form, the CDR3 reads TGTGCCAGCAGCTTCGGTGGGCCGGGGCACACCTATAATTCACCCCTCCACTTT.

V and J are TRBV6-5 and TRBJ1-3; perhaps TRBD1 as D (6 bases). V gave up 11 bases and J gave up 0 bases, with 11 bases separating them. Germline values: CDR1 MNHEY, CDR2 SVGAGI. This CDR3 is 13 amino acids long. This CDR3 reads CAGRDNSGNTIYF. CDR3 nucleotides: TGTGCCGGCCGGGACAACTCTGGAAACACCATATATTTT.

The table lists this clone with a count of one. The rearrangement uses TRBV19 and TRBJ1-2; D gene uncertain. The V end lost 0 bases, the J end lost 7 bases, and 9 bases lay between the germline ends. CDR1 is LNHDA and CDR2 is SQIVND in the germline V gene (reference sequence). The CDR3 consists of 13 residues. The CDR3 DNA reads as TGTGCCAGTAGTATAGATCCCTTTGTTGGCTACACCTTC. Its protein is CASSIDPFVGYTF.

CDR3 coding DNA: TGTGCCAGCAGCCAAGGGAGCTCCTACAATGAGCAGTTCTTC. Encoded protein: CASSQGSSYNEQFF. The V call is TRBV4-2, the J call TRBJ2-1; D call uncertain. CDR3 size: 14 residues. The V end was cut by 1 base, the J end by 0 bases, with 4 bases between. Germline CDR1 is LGHNA and CDR2 is YNFKEQ.

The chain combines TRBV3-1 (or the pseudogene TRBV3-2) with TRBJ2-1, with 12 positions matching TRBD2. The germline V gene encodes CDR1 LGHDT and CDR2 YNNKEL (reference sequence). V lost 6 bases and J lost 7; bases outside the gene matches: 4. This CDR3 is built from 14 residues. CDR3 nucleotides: TGTGCCAGCAGGCCTAGCGGGAGGGCAAATGAGCAGTTCTTC. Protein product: CASRPSGRANEQFF.

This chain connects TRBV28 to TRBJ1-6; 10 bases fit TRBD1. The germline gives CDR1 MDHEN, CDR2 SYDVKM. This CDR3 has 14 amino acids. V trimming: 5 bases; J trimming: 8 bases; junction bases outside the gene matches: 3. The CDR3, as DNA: TGTGCCAGCAGTAGGGGACAGGGGTATTCACCCCTCCACTTT. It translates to CASSRGQGYSPLHF.

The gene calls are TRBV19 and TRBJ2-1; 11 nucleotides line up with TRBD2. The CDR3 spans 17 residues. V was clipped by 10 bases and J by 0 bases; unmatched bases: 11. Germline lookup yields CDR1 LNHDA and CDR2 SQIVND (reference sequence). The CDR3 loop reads CATSGLADLRSYNEQFF. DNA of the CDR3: TGTGCCACCTCGGGACTAGCGGATTTGCGCTCCTACAATGAGCAGTTCTTC.

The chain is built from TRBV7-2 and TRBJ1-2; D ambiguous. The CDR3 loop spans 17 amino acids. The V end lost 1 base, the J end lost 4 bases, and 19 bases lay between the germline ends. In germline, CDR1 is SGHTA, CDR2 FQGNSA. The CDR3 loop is CASSLVVGPGSSYGYTF. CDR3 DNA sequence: TGTGCCAGCAGCTTAGTCGTAGGCCCGGGTTCCTCCTATGGCTACACCTTC.

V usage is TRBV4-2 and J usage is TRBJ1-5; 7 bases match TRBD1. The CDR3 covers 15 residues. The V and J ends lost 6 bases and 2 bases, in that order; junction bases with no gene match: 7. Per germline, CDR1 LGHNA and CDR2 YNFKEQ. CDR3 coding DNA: TGTGCCAGCAGTCCTCAGGGGGTTGGCAATCAGCCCCAGCATTTT. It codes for CASSPQGVGNQPQHF.

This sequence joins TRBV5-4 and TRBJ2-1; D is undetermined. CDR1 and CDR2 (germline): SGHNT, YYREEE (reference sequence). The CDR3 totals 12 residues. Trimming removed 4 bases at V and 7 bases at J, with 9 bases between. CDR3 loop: CASSPSLNEQFF. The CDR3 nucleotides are TGTGCCAGCAGCCCCTCTTTGAATGAGCAGTTCTTC.

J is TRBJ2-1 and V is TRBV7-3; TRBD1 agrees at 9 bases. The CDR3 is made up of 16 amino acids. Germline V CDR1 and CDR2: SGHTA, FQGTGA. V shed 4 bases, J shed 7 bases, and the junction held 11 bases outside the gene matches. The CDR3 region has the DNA TGTGCCAGCAGCTCCCAGACAGGGGGTGTGGGGAATGAGCAGTTCTTC. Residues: CASSSQTGGVGNEQFF.

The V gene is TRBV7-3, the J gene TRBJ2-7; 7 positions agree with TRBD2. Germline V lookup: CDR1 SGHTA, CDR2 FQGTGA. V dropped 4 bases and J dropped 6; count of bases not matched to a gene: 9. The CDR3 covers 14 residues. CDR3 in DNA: TGTGCCAGCAGCTCCGTCGGACTAGTAGGCGAGCAGTACTTC. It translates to CASSSVGLVGEQYF.

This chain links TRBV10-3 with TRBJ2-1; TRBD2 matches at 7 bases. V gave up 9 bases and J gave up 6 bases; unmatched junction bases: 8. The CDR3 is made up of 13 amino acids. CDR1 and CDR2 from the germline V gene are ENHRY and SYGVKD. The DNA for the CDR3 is TGTGCCATTCGGGACTATGGAACCAATGAGCAGTTCTTC. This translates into CAIRDYGTNEQFF.

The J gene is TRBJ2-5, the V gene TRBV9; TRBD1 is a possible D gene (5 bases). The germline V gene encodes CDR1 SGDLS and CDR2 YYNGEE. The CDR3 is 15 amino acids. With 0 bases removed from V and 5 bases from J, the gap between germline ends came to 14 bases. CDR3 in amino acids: CASSVAAGKGETQYF. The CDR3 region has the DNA TGTGCCAGCAGCGTAGCGGCAGGGAAAGGCGAGACCCAGTACTTC.

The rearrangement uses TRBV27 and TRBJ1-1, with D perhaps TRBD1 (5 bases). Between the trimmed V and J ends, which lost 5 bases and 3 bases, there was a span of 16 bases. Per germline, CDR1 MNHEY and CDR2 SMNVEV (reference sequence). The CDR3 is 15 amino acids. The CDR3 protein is CASSLLRDSYTEAFF. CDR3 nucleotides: TGTGCCAGCAGTCTGCTCCGCGACAGCTACACTGAAGCTTTCTTT.

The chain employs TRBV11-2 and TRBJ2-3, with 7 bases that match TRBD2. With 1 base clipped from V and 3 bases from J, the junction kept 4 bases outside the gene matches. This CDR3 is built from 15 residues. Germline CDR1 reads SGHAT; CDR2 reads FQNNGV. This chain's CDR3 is CASSLAAGVTDTQYF. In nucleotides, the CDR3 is TGTGCCAGCAGCTTAGCGGCGGGGGTTACAGATACGCAGTATTTT.

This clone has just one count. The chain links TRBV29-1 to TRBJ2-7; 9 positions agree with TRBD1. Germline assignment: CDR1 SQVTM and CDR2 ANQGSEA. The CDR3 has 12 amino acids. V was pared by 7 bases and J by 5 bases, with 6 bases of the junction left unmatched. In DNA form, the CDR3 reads TGCAGCGCTGACACAGGGGGCAACGAGCAGTACTTC. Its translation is CSADTGGNEQYF.

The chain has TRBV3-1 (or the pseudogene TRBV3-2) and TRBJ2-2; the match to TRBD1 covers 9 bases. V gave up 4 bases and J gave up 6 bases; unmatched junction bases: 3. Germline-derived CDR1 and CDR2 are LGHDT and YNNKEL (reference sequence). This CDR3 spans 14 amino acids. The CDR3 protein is CASSLTGGSGELFF. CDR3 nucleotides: TGTGCCAGCAGCCTTACAGGGGGCTCCGGGGAGCTGTTTTTT.

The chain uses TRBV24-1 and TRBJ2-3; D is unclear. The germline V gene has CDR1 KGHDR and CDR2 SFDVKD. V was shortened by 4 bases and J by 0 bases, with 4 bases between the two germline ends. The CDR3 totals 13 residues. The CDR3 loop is CATSDPSTDTQYF. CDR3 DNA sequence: TGTGCCACCAGTGACCCTAGCACAGATACGCAGTATTTT.

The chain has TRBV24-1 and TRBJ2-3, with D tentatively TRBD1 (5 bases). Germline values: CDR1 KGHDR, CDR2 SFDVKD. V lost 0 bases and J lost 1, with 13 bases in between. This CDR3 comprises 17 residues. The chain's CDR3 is CATSDLDTGYRTDTQYF. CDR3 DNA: TGTGCCACCAGTGATTTGGACACAGGATACCGCACAGATACGCAGTATTTT.

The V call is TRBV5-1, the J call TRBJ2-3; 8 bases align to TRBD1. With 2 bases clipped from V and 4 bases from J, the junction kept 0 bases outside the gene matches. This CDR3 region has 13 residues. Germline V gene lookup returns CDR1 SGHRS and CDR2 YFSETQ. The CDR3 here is CASSLQGADTQYF. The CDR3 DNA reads TGCGCCAGCAGCTTACAGGGGGCAGATACGCAGTATTTT.

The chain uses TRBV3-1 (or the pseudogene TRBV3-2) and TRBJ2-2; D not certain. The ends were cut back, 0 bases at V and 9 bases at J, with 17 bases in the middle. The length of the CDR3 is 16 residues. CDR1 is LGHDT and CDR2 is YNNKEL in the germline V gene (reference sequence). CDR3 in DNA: TGTGCCAGCAGCCAAGACAACCCCCTACAGCACCGGGAGCTGTTTTTT. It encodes CASSQDNPLQHRELFF.

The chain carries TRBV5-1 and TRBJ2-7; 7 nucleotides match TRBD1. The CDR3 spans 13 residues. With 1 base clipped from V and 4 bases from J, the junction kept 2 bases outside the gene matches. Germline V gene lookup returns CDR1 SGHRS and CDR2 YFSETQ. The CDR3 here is CASSLSQGYEQYF. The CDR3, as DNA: TGCGCCAGCAGCTTGTCACAGGGGTACGAGCAGTACTTC.

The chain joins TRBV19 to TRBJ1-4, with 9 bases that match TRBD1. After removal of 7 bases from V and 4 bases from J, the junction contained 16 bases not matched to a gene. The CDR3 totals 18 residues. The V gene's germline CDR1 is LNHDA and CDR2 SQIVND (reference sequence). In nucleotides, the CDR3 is TGTGCCAGTACCGTCCGGCCGAGTGGACAGGGGAATAATGAAAAACTGTTTTTT. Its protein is CASTVRPSGQGNNEKLFF.